The present T cell receptor beta chain was sequenced within a study of T cell responses to AZD1222 COVID-19 vaccine. Produced via immunoSEQ multiplex PCR; TCRdb's table is partial and in-frame only. The data contain around 110,000 clones, roughly nine tenths of them singletons. This TCR was recovered from an adult in good health. The sample in question was peripheral blood, obtained on day 0 of AZD1222 vaccination.

The CDR3 DNA sequence: TGTGCCAGCAGCTTTGTGTTGAGGGGGGAGCAGTACTTC. Its translation: CASSFVLRGEQYF. The chain uses TRBV7-9 and TRBJ2-7, with D possibly TRBD1 on 6 matching bases. V lost 3 bases to trimming and J lost 7 bases, with 13 bases between them. This CDR3 is built from 13 residues. Germline CDR1 is SEHNR and CDR2 is FQNEAQ (reference sequence).